This T cell receptor (beta chain) stems from a study of blood T cell repertoires in COVID-19. Per the original data handling: Scientists estimated how many nucleated cells there were by amplifying reference gene primers. Clones were sequenced by immunoSEQ multiplex PCR, and TCRdb holds only the in-frame ones, with some missing. The DNA gave D and trimming, while V, J and clone size come from that table. The repertoire has approximately 400,000 clones, 83% of them found once; the top ten carry about 5.4%. Researchers sorted participants into cohorts using their self-reported clinical history. This CDR3 is 14 amino acids long. Germline V gene lookup returns CDR1 MNHEY and CDR2 SMNVEV (reference sequence). Trimming cost V 5 bases and J 5 bases; bases outside gene matches: 9.

Sequenced: PBMCs or T cells enriched from blood (not recorded which). The TCR comes from a woman aged 45 to 65 who had recovered from COVID-19. This chain uses TRBV27 with TRBJ2-7; TRBD1 matches 7 bases. The CDR3 nucleotides are TGTGCCAGCAGTCCGGGGCTGGGGACAGACGAGCAGTACTTC. Its translation: CASSPGLGTDEQYF.